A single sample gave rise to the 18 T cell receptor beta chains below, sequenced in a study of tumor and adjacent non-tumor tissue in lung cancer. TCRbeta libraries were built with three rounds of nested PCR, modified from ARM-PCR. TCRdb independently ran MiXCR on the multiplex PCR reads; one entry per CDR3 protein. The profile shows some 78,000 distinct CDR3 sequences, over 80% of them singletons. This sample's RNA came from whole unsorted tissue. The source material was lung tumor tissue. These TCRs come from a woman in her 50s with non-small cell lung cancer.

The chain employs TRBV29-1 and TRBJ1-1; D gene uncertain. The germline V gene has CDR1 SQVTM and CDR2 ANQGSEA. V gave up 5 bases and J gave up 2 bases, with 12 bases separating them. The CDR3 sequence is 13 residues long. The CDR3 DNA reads TGCAGCGTTTATCATAGCATAAACACTGAAGCTTTCTTT. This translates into CSVYHSINTEAFF. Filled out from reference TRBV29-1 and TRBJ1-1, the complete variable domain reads SAVISQKPSRDICQRGTSLTIQCQVDSQVTMMFWYRQQPGQSLTLIATANQGSEATYESGFVIDKFPISRPNLTFSTLTVSNMSPEDSSIYLCSVYHSINTEAFFGQGTRLTVV.

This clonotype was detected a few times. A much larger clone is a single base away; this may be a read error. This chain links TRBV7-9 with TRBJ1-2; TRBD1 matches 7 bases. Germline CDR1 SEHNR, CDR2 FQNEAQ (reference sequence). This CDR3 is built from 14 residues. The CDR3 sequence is CASSLGQSSLGCTF. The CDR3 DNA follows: TGTGCCAGCAGCCTGGGACAGTCCAGCCTTGGCTGCACCTTC.

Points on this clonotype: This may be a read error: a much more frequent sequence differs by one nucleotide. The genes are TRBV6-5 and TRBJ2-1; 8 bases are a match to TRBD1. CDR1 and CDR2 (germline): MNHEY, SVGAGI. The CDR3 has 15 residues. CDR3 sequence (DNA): TGTGCCAGCAGTTCATTGACAGGGGAAGCAGATGAGCAGTCCTTC. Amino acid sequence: CASSSLTGEADEQSF.

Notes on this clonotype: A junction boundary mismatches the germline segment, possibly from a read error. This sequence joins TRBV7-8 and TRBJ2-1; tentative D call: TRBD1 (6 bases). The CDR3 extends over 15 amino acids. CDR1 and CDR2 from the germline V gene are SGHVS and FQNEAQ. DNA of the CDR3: TGTGTCAGCAGCCCCTGGGCAGGGGCAAGGGGTGAGCAGTCCTTC. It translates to CVSSPWAGARGEQSF.

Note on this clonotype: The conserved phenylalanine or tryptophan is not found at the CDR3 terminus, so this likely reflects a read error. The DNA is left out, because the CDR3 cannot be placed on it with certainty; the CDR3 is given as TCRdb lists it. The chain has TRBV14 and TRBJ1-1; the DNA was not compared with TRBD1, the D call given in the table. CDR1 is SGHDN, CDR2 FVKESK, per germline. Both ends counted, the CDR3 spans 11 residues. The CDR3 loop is CASSQQGGIFI.

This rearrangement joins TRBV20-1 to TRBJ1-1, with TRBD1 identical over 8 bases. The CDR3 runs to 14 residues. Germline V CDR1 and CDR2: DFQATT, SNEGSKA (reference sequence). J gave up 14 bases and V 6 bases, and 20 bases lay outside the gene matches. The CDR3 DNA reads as TGCAGTGCCTCGACCGGGACAGGTCGTAGGAGTGCATTCTTT. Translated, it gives CSASTGTGRRSAFF.

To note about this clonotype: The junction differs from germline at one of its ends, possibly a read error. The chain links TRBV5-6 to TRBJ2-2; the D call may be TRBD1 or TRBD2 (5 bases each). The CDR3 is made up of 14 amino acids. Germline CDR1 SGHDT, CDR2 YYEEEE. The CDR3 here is CASSLGRNTGEPLF. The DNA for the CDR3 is TGTGCCAGCAGTTTGGGACGAAACACCGGGGAGCCGTTATTT.

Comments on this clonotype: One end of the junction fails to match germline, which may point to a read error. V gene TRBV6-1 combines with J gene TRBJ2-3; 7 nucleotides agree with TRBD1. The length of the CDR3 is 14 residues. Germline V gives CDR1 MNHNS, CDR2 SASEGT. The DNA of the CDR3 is TGTGCCAGCAGTCTGGACAGGTCCTCAGATACGCAGTTATTT. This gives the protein CASSLDRSSDTQLF.

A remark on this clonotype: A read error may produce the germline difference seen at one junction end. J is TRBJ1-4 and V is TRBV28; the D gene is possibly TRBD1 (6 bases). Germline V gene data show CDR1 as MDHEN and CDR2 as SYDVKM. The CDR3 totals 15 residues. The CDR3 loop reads CASSNPGVPNEELFF. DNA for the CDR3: TGTGCCAGCAGTAACCCAGGGGTGCCTAATGAAGAACTGTTTTTT.

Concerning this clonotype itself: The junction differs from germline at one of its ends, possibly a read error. In nucleotides, the CDR3 is TGTGCAAGCAGCTTAGGGTGGGCGTCCTACAAGCAGTACTTC. This encodes CASSLGWASYKQYF. The chain recombines TRBV11-2 with TRBJ2-7; D is undetermined. CDR1 SGHAT and CDR2 FQNNGV come from the germline V gene. This CDR3 has 14 amino acids.

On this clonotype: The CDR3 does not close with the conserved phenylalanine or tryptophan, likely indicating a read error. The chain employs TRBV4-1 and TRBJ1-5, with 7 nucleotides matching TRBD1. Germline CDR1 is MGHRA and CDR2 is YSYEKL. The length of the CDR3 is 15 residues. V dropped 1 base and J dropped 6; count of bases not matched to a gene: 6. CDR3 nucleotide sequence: TGCGCCAGCAGCCAAGGCGACAGGGACACTCAGCCCCAGCATTTG. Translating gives CASSQGDRDTQPQHL.

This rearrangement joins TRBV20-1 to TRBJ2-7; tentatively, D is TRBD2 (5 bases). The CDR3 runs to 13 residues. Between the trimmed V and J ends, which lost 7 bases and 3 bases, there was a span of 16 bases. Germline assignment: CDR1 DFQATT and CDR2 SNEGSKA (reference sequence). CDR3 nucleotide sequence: TGCAGTGAAAACCGAGCGGAGATCTACGAGCAGTACTTC. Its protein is CSENRAEIYEQYF.

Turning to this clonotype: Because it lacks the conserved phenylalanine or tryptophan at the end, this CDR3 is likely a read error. CDR3 sequence: CVSTGGGGLNTEAFI. CDR3 DNA: TGTGTCAGCACCGGGGGTGGGGGTCTGAACACCGAAGCTTTCATT. V is TRBV12-3 or TRBV12-4 and J is TRBJ1-1; a possible D gene is TRBD1 (5 bases). The CDR3 sequence is 15 residues long.

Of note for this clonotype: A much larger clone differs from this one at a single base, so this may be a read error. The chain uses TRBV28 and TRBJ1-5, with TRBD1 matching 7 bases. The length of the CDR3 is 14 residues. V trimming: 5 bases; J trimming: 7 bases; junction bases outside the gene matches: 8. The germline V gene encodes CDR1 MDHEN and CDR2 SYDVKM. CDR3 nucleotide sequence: TGTGCCAGCAGTACCCCCAACAGGGGACAGCCCCAGCATTTT. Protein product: CASSTPNRGQPQHF. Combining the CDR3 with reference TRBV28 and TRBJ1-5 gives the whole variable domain DVKVTQSSRYLVKRTGEKVFLECVQDMDHENMFWYRQDPGLGLRLIYFSYDVKMKEKGDIPEGYSVSREKKERFSLILESASTNQTSMYLCASSTPNRGQPQHFGDGTRLSIL.

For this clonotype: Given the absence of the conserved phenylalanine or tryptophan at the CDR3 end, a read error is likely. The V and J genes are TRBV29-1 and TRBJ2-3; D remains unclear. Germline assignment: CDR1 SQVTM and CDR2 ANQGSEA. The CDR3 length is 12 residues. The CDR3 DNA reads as TGCAGCCATAGGATAAGCATAGATACGCAGTATTAT. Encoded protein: CSHRISIDTQYY.

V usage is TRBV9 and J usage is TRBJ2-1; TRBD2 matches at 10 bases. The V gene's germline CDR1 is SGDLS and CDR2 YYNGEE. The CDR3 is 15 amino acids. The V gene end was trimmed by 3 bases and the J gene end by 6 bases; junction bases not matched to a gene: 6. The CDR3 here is CASSGTSGRGNEQFF. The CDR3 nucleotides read TGTGCCAGCAGCGGGACTAGCGGACGGGGCAATGAGCAGTTCTTC.

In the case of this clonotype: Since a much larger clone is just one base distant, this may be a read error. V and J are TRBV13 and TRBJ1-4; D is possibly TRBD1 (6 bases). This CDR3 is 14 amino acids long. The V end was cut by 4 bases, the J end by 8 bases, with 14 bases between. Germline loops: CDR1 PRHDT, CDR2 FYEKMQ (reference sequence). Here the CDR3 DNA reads TGTGCCAGCAGCTCCGGCAGGGGCCCAGAAAAACTGTTTTTT. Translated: CASSSGRGPEKLFF.

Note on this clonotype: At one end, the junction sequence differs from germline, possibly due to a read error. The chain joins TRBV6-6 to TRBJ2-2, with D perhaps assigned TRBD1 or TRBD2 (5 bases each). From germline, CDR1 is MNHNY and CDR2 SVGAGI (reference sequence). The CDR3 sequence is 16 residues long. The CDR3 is CASTIGGALNTGDLFF. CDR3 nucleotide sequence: TGTGCCAGCACTATTGGGGGAGCCCTCAACACCGGGGACCTGTTTTTT.